This TCR beta chain is drawn from a study of T-cell reconstitution after alpha-beta-depleted transplantation in children. This CDR3 is built from 13 residues. Trimming took off 6 bases at V and 2 bases at J, with 10 bases between the two ends. From germline, CDR1 is SNHLY and CDR2 FYNNEI. Unique molecular identifiers tagged the TCRbeta library. MiXCR, applied by TCRdb to the PCR reads, yields one record per CDR3 protein. This table has a few hundred thousand distinct CDR3 sequences, around 21% appearing once. The sample holds one count of this clonotype. This chain uses TRBV2 with TRBJ1-2; D not certain. This receptor was obtained from a human donor who donated a stem cell graft to a child with acute myeloid leukemia. The sequenced sample was PBMCs from the stem cell graft donor, obtained from the stem cell graft. CDR3 DNA: TGTGCCAGCAGGATCGGTAGAAACTATGGCTACACCTTC. Translation gives CASRIGRNYGYTF.